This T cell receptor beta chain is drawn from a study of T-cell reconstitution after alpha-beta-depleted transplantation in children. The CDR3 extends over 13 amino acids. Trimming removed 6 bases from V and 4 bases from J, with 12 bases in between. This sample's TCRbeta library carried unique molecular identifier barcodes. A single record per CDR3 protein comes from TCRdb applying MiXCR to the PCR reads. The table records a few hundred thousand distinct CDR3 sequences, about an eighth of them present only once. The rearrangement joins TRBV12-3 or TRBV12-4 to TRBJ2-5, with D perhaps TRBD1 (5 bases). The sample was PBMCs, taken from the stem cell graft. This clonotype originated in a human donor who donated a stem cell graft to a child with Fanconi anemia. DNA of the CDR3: TGTGCCAGCAGGCGTCAGGGTCGAGAGACCCAGTACTTC. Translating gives CASRRQGRETQYF.